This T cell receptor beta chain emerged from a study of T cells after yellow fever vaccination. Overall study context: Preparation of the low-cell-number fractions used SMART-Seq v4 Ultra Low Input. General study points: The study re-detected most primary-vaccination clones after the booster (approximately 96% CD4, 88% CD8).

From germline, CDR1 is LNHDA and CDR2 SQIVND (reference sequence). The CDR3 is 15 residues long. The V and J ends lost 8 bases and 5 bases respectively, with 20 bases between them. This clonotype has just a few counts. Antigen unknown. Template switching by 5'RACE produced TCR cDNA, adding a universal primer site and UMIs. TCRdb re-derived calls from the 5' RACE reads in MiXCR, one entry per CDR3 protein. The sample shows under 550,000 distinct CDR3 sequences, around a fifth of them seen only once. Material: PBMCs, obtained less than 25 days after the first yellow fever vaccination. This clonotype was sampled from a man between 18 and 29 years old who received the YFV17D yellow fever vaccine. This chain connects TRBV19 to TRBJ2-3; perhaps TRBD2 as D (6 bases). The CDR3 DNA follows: TGTGCCAGTGGGGAGCGGGCGTATACCTTAGATACGCAGTATTTT. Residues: CASGERAYTLDTQYF.